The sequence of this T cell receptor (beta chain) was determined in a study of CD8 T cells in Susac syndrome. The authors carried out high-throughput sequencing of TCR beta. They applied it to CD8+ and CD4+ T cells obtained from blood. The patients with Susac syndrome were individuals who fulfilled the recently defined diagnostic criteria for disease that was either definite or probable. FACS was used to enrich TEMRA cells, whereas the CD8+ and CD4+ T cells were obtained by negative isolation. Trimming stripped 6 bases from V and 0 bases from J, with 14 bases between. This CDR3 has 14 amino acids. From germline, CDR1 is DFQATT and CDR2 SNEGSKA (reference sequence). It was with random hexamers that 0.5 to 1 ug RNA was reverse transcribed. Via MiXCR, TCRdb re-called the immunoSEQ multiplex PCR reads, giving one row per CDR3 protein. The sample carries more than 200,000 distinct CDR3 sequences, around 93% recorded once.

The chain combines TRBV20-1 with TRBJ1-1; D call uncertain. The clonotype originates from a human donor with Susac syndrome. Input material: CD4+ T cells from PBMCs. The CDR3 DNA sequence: TGCAGTGCCATACTCCAGTTCATGAACACTGAAGCTTTCTTT. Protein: CSAILQFMNTEAFF.